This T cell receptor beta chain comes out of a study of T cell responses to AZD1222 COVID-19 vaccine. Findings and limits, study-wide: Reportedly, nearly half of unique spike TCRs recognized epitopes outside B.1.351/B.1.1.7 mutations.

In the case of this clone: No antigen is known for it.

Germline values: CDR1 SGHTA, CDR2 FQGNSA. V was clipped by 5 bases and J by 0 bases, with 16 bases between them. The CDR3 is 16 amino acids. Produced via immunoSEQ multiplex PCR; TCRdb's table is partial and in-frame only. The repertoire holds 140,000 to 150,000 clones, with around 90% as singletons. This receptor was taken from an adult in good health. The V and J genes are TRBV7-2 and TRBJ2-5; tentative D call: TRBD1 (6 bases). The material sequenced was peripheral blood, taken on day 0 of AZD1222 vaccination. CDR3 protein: CASSPPWGRHQETQYF. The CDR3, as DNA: TGTGCCAGCAGCCCCCCCTGGGGGCGGCACCAAGAGACCCAGTACTTC.